The rows below give T cell receptor beta chains drawn from one sample of a study of T cell changes during pregnancy in multiple sclerosis. TCRdb's table, derived via immunoSEQ multiplex PCR, lists solely in-frame clones and lacks some. The sample has approximately 43,000 clones; roughly 93% are singletons. This specimen consisted of CD8+ T cells from peripheral blood mononuclear cells, obtained after pregnancy. Source of these receptors: a female donor with multiple sclerosis, enrolled in a pregnancy study. Both conserved end residues are part of each CDR3. Fields, in order: V gene, D gene, clone size, CDR3 protein. The D gene is left open where the match is weak. The size of a clone is reported for some rows only, either as once, few or many, or as a class for expanded clones.

TRBV10-3 TRBD2 NA CATRAGEGNEQFF
TRBV4-3 TRBD2 NA CASSQGGSGATDTQYF
TRBV7-2 TRBD2 NA CASSKLAGVGYEQFF
TRBV9 TRBD2 NA CASSPLAGDLTGELFF
TRBV6-5 NA NA CASSYSRSYNEQFF
TRBV6-1 TRBD2 NA CASSEAGLADDTQYF
TRBV19 TRBD1 few CASSIRDSRYNEQFF
TRBV29-1 NA NA CSVSSAPGDTEAFF
TRBV15 NA once CATSSEIERILWEQYF
TRBV27 NA NA CASSEYGVRTDTQYF
TRBV6-6 TRBD1 NA CASSFGQGKIGELFF
TRBV6-6 NA NA CASSYSSHNEQFF
TRBV7-9 TRBD1 NA CASSPDRALIYGYTF
TRBV15 TRBD1 NA CATRTPGQTNTGELFF
TRBV19 NA NA CASSWTYNEQFF
TRBV12-1 NA NA CASSFGRLKGTDTQYF
TRBV6-1 TRBD1 once CASSEGWQGVGNTIYF
TRBV7-8 TRBD1 NA CASSSWTGGDNEQFF
TRBV5-1 TRBD2 NA CASSLVPGRDTGELFF
TRBV4-3 NA NA CASSQGSGIEAFF
TRBV10-3 TRBD1 NA CAISEPGQGGETQYF
TRBV27 NA NA CASSSSTEAFF
TRBV2 TRBD2 NA CASPLVGGTSVFF